This passage covers 17 T cell receptor beta chains from one sample sequenced in a study of blood T cells in healthy people across ages. Primers used in a second PCR of about 6 to 11 cycles were a sample-barcoded 5' primer and a J-beta primer mix. TCRdb fed the 5' RACE reads into MiXCR, producing one record per CDR3 protein. The profile shows about 1.1 million distinct CDR3 sequences, more than 30% of them singletons. The sample taken for sequencing was blood. The receptors derive from a man aged 18-30 years in good health.

This clonotype was seen more than once but under ten times. The V and J genes are TRBV3-1 and TRBJ1-4, with a tentative D call TRBD1 (5 bases). The CDR3 contains 17 residues. Germline CDR1 LGHDT, CDR2 YNNKEL (reference sequence). With 2 bases removed from V and 0 bases from J, the gap between germline ends came to 13 bases. The CDR3 DNA reads as TGTGCCAGCAGCCAACTCGGGGGGGTTGCAACTAATGAAAAACTGTTTTTT. It is translated as CASSQLGGVATNEKLFF.

Points on this clonotype: This may be a read error: a much more frequent sequence differs by one nucleotide. This CDR3 reads CASSSQTGVDTEAFF. DNA of the CDR3: TGCGCCAGCAGCTCACAGACAGGGGTGGACACTGAAGCTTTCTTT. The V call is TRBV5-1, the J call TRBJ1-1; 8 bases fit TRBD1. Germline V gives CDR1 SGHRS, CDR2 YFSETQ. There are 15 residues in the CDR3. The V and J ends lost 3 bases and 3 bases, in that order; junction bases with no gene match: 7.

The J gene is TRBJ2-7, the V gene TRBV10-3, with 7 bases identical to TRBD2. The trim removed 5 bases at V and 2 bases at J, leaving 3 bases unmatched. The CDR3 sequence is 13 residues long. Per germline, CDR1 ENHRY and CDR2 SYGVKD. The CDR3, as DNA: TGTGCCATCAGTCCGGGGACTACCTACGAGCAGTACTTC. This codes for CAISPGTTYEQYF.

The V call is TRBV20-1, the J call TRBJ1-2; D is undetermined. The CDR3 sequence is 13 residues long. Between the trimmed V and J ends, which lost 1 base and 8 bases, there was a span of 14 bases. CDR1 is DFQATT, CDR2 SNEGSKA, per germline (reference sequence). CDR3 amino acids: CSARVHRTGGYTF. CDR3 coding DNA: TGCAGTGCTAGAGTACACCGGACGGGCGGCTACACCTTC.

This clonotype was found many times. V gene TRBV4-3 combines with J gene TRBJ1-2, with a weak D call TRBD1 (5 bases). V was pared by 1 base and J by 4 bases, with 10 bases between. The germline gives CDR1 LGHNA, CDR2 YSLEER. The CDR3 has 14 residues. CDR3 sequence (DNA): TGCGCCAGCAGCCAAGGAAACAGGATCTATGGCTACACCTTC. The encoded protein is CASSQGNRIYGYTF.

The chain recombines TRBV12-3 or TRBV12-4 with TRBJ1-4; tentative D call: TRBD1 (6 bases). The CDR3 length is 14 residues. Trimming left V 3 bases short and J 7 bases short, with 12 bases between. The CDR3 loop is CASSFGGPGEKLFF. The CDR3 DNA is TGTGCCAGCAGTTTTGGGGGCCCAGGTGAAAAACTGTTTTTT.

This chain connects TRBV2 to TRBJ2-5; D might be TRBD1 (6 bases). CDR1 SNHLY and CDR2 FYNNEI come from the germline V gene. This CDR3 spans 14 amino acids. Trimming took 4 bases from V and 3 from J, leaving 12 bases between them. CDR3 DNA: TGTGCCAGCAGTGTCAACAGGGAAGAAGAGACCCAGTACTTC. As protein: CASSVNREEETQYF. Filled out from reference TRBV2 and TRBJ2-5, the complete variable domain reads EPEVTQTPSHQVTQMGQEVILRCVPISNHLYFYWYRQILGQKVEFLVSFYNNEISEKSEIFDDQFSVERPDGSNFTLKIRSTKLEDSAMYFCASSVNREEETQYFGPGTRLLVL.

The CDR3 reads CASSLQVYEQYF. The CDR3 DNA sequence: TGTGCCAGCAGCTTACAGGTCTACGAGCAGTACTTC. J is TRBJ2-5 and V is TRBV7-2, with D uncertain. The J call may be in error: the DNA end matches TRBJ2-7 better. In germline, CDR1 is SGHTA, CDR2 FQGNSA. CDR3 length equals 12 residues.

This chain links TRBV11-1 with TRBJ1-3; D gene unclear. There are 14 residues in the CDR3. Deletions cut 3 bases from V and 2 bases from J, with 8 bases between. The germline gives CDR1 SGHAT, CDR2 FQDESV (reference sequence). CDR3: CASSFSETGNTIYF. For the CDR3, the DNA is TGTGCCAGCAGCTTCTCGGAGACTGGAAACACCATATATTTT.

This clonotype was detected once. The chain is built from TRBV2 and TRBJ2-7, with TRBD2 matching over 13 bases. Trimming at V came to 4 bases and at J to 9 bases, leaving 9 bases not matched to a gene. Germline lookup yields CDR1 SNHLY and CDR2 FYNNEI. This CDR3 has 15 amino acids. The CDR3 is CASSAVLAGGPGQYF. DNA of the CDR3: TGTGCCAGCAGTGCGGTACTAGCGGGGGGGCCGGGGCAGTACTTC.

This chain connects TRBV9 to TRBJ1-5; D unclear. CDR3 length equals 15 residues. Trimming left V 0 bases short and J 7 bases short, with 14 bases between. Germline assignment: CDR1 SGDLS and CDR2 YYNGEE. Here the CDR3 reads CASSVGQRVGQPQHF. The CDR3 nucleotides read TGTGCCAGCAGCGTAGGTCAAAGGGTAGGGCAGCCCCAGCATTTT. Together with reference TRBV9 and TRBJ1-5, the CDR3 gives the full variable domain: DSGVTQTPKHLITATGQRVTLRCSPRSGDLSVYWYQQSLDQGLQFLIQYYNGEERAKGNILERFSAQQFPDLHSELNLSSLELGDSALYFCASSVGQRVGQPQHFGDGTRLSIL.

This clonotype was detected only once. The V and J genes are TRBV20-1 and TRBJ2-1; TRBD1 is a possible D gene (5 bases). TRBJ2-7 matches the DNA end more closely, so the J call is doubtful. This CDR3 is 16 amino acids long. Germline CDR1 reads DFQATT; CDR2 reads SNEGSKA (reference sequence). CDR3 in DNA: TGCAGTGCTGGGTCGACCTCAGGGCCCAACCCCTACGAGCAGTACTTC. This translates into CSAGSTSGPNPYEQYF.

This clonotype was seen a few times. This chain connects TRBV4-2 to TRBJ2-5; TRBD2 matches at 7 bases. In germline, CDR1 is LGHNA, CDR2 YNFKEQ. Trimming took 2 bases from V and 2 from J; bases not matched to a gene: 2. The CDR3 runs to 14 residues. CDR3 bases: TGTGCCAGCAGCCAAAGGACTAGACAAGAGACCCAGTACTTC. Amino acid sequence: CASSQRTRQETQYF.

The rearrangement links TRBV20-1 to TRBJ2-2, with D hard to call. Germline lookup yields CDR1 DFQATT and CDR2 SNEGSKA (reference sequence). The CDR3 has 15 residues. The V end lost 0 bases, the J end lost 1 base, and 9 bases lay between the germline ends. As DNA, the CDR3 is TGCAGTGCTAGAGATCCTGGCTGGAACACCGGGGAGCTGTTTTTT. It specifies CSARDPGWNTGELFF.

This chain connects TRBV28 to TRBJ2-3; the D gene is possibly TRBD1 (6 bases). The CDR3 covers 17 residues. V dropped 3 bases and J dropped 2 bases, with 18 bases sitting between them. Per the germline V gene, CDR1 is MDHEN and CDR2 is SYDVKM. The DNA of the CDR3 is TGTGCCAGCAGTTTTGCCGGAAGGGACAAAAACACAGATACGCAGTATTTT. It yields the protein CASSFAGRDKNTDTQYF.

This sequence joins TRBV7-8 and TRBJ1-1; D unresolved. CDR3 length: 17 residues. In germline, CDR1 is SGHVS, CDR2 FQNEAQ. The V end was cut by 0 bases, the J end by 0 bases, with 14 bases between. The CDR3 coding sequence is TGTGCCAGCAGCTTAGCGAGAGCAGAGATTATGAACACTGAAGCTTTCTTT. This encodes CASSLARAEIMNTEAFF.

J is TRBJ2-2 and V is TRBV29-1; D perhaps matches TRBD1 (5 bases). In germline, CDR1 is SQVTM, CDR2 ANQGSEA. Trimming took 2 bases from V and 6 from J, leaving 10 bases between them. The CDR3 length is 13 residues. The CDR3 region has the DNA TGCAGCGTTGAAAGGGGTTGGCCCGGGGAGCTGTTTTTT. This gives the protein CSVERGWPGELFF.